The following is a TCR beta chain sequence with its context. Other DNA sequences in this specimen translate into the identical CDR3. The sample comes from a study of blood T cell repertoires in COVID-19. Study context: From T cells, B-cell-depleted T cells, or PBMCs came the material, which was cDNA or gDNA.

Per the authors' pipeline: Estimates of nucleated cell counts were drawn from the amplification of reference gene primers. Measured with immunoSEQ multiplex PCR; TCRdb has only the in-frame clones, and not every one. The DNA gave D and trimming, while V, J and clone size come from that table. The sample has 50,000 to 80,000 clones, approximately 86% seen once. The material sequenced was peripheral blood. This sequence originates from a man in his fifties with active COVID-19.

Written as DNA, the CDR3 is TGTGCCAGCAGCCTACCCGGTACGGGCTATGGCTACACCTTC. Encoded protein: CASSLPGTGYGYTF. V is TRBV3-1 (or the pseudogene TRBV3-2) and J is TRBJ1-2; D remains ambiguous. Looked up from germline, CDR1 is LGHDT and CDR2 is YNNKEL (reference sequence). This CDR3 is 14 amino acids long. Deletions cut 4 bases from V and 4 bases from J, with 13 bases between.